The 2 T cell receptor beta chains below all came from one sample that was sequenced in a study of blood T cell repertoires in COVID-19. Measured with immunoSEQ multiplex PCR; TCRdb has only the in-frame clones, and not every one. Of a few hundred thousand clones listed, nearly 90% were seen once; the top ten hold 1.5% to 2%. Sequenced: PBMCs or T cells enriched from blood (not recorded which). Receptor source: a woman under 30 with acute COVID-19.

The rearrangement uses TRBV29-1 and TRBJ1-2, with a tentative D call TRBD1 (6 bases). The CDR3 contains 13 residues. Germline lookup yields CDR1 SQVTM and CDR2 ANQGSEA. Between the trimmed V and J ends, which lost 6 bases and 2 bases, there was a span of 13 bases. The CDR3 DNA is TGCAGCGTACAAGGACAGAGAAACTATGGCTACACCTTC. Its protein is CSVQGQRNYGYTF.

The gene calls are TRBV18 and TRBJ1-6; tentatively, D is TRBD1 (5 bases). Trimming cost V 2 bases and J 7 bases, with 9 bases left between them. The CDR3 has 14 residues. Per the germline V gene, CDR1 is KGHSH and CDR2 is LQKENI. CDR3 sequence reads: CASSPDSGNSPLHF. The CDR3 DNA reads TGTGCCAGCTCACCAGACAGTGGGAATTCACCCCTCCACTTT. Full variable domain (rest looked up from reference TRBV18 and TRBJ1-6): NAGVMQNPRHLVRRRGQEARLRCSPMKGHSHVYWYRQLPEEGLKFMVYLQKENIIDESGMPKERFSAEFPKEGPSILRIQQVVRGDSAAYFCASSPDSGNSPLHFGNGTRLTVT.